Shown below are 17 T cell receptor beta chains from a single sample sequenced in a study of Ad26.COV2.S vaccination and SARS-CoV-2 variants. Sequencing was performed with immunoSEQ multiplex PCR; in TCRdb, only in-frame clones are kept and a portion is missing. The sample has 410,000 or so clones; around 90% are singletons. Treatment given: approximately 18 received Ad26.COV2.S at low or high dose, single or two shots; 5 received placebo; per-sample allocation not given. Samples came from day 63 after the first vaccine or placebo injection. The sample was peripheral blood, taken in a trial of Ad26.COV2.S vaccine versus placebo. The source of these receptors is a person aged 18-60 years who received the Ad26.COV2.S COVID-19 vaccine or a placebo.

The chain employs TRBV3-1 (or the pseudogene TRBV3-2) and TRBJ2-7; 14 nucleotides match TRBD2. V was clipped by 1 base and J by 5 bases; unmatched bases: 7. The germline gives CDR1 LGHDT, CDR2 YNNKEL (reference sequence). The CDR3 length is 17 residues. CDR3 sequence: CASSQGIVGLAGDEQYF. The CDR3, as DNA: TGTGCCAGCAGCCAAGGGATCGTGGGACTAGCGGGAGACGAGCAGTACTTC.

The chain's CDR3 is CAISSGYTEAFF. In DNA, the CDR3 is TGTGCCATCAGTAGTGGGTACACTGAAGCTTTCTTT. The rearrangement links TRBV10-3 to TRBJ1-1; D gene ambiguous. The V gene lost 5 bases and the J gene lost 3 bases, with 7 bases spanning the gap. The CDR3 has 12 residues. Germline loops: CDR1 ENHRY, CDR2 SYGVKD.

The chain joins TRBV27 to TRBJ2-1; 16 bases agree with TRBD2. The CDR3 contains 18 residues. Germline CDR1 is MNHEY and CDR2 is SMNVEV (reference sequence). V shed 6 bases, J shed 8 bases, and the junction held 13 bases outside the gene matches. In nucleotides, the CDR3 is TGTGCCAGCAGCCCCGGGACTAGCGGGGGGGGACTCGGGGATGAGCAGTTCTTC. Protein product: CASSPGTSGGGLGDEQFF.

CDR3 nucleotides: TGTGCCAGTACCCTCGAGGGGAGGTCTAATGAAAAACTGTTTTTT. It encodes CASTLEGRSNEKLFF. V and J are TRBV19 and TRBJ1-4; the D gene is possibly TRBD1 (5 bases). CDR1 is LNHDA, CDR2 SQIVND, per germline (reference sequence). Trimming shortened V by 7 bases and J by 3 bases, and 15 bases separated the two germline ends. This CDR3 has 15 amino acids.

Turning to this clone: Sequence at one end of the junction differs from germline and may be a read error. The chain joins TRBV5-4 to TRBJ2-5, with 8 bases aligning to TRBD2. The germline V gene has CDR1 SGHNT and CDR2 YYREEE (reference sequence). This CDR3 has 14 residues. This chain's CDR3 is CASSLVSGAGALDF. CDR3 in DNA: TGTGCCAGCAGCTTGGTTAGCGGGGCCGGGGCTTTGGACTTC.

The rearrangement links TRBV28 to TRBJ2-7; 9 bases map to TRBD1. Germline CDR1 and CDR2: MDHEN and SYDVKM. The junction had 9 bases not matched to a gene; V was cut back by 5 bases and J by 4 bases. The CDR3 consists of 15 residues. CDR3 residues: CASSPQGQGQYEQYF. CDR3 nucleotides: TGTGCCAGCAGTCCACAGGGACAGGGTCAGTACGAGCAGTACTTC.

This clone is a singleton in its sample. The CDR3 DNA is TGTGCCAGCAGCCAACAACTAGCGGGAGGGCGAGATACGCAGTATTTT. Translated: CASSQQLAGGRDTQYF. This chain connects TRBV3-1 (or the pseudogene TRBV3-2) to TRBJ2-3; 13 nucleotides agree with TRBD2. The CDR3 extends over 16 amino acids. The germline CDR1 and CDR2 sequences are LGHDT and YNNKEL (reference sequence). The trim removed 2 bases at V and 5 bases at J, leaving 4 bases unmatched.

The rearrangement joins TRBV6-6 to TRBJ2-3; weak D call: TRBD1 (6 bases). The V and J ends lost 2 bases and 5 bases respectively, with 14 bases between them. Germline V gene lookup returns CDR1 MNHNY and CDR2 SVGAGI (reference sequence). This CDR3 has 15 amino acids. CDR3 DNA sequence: TGTGCCAGCAGTTACAATGGTCAGGGGCAAGATACGCAGTATTTT. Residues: CASSYNGQGQDTQYF.

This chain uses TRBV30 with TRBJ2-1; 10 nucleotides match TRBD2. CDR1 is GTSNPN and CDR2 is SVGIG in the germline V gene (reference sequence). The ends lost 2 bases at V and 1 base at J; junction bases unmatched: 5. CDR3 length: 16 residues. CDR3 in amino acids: CAWSSLAGVSYNEQFF. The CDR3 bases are TGTGCCTGGAGTTCGCTAGCGGGAGTATCCTACAATGAGCAGTTCTTC. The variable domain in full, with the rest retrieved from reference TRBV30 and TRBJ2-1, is SQTIHQWPATLVQPVGSPLSLECTVEGTSNPNLYWYRQAAGRGLQLLFYSVGIGQISSEVPQNLSASRPQDRQFILSSKKLLLSDSGFYLCAWSSLAGVSYNEQFFGPGTRLTVL.

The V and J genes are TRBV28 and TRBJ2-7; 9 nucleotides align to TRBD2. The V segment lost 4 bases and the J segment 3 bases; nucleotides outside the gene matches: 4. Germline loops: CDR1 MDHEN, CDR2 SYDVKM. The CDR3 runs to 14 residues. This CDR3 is CASSSGLALYEQYF. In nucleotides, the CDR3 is TGTGCCAGCAGTTCGGGACTAGCCCTCTACGAGCAGTACTTC.

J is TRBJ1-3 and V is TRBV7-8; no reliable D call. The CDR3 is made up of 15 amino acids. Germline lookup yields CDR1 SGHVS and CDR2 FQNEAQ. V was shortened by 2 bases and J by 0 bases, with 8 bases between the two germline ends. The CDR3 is CASSLQPSSGNTIYF. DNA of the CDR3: TGTGCCAGCAGCTTACAGCCCAGCTCTGGAAACACCATATATTTT.

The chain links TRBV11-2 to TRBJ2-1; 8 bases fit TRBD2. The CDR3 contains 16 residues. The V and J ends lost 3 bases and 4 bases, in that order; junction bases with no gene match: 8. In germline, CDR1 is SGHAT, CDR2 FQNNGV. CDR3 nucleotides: TGTGCCAGCAGCTTGGAGAAACTAGCGGCATACAATGAGCAGTTCTTC. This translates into CASSLEKLAAYNEQFF.

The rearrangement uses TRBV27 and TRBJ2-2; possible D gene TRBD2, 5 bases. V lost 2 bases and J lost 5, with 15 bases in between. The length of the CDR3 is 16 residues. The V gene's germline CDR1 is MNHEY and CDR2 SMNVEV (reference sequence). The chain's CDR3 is CASSLTRRRGTGELFF. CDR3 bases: TGTGCCAGCAGTTTAACTAGGAGGAGAGGGACCGGGGAGCTGTTTTTT.

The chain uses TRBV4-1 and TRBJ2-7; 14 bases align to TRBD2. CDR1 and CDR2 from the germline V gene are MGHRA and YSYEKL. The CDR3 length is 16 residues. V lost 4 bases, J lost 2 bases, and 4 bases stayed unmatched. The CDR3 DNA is TGCGCCAGCAGCCCTCCGGGACTAGCGGGAGCCTACGAGCAGTACTTC. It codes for CASSPPGLAGAYEQYF.

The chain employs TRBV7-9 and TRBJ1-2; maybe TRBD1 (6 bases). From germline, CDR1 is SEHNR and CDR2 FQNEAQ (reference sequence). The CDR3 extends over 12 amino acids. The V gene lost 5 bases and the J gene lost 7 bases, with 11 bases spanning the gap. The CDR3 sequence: CASSPNRVGYTF. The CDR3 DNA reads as TGTGCCAGCAGCCCGAACAGGGTTGGCTACACCTTC.

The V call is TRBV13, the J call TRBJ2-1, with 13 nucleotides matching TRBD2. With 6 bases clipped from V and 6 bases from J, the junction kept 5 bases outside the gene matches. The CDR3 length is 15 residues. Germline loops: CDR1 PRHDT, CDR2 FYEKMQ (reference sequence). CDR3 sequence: CASRTGLAGSNEQFF. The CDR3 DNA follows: TGTGCCAGCAGAACGGGACTAGCGGGAAGCAATGAGCAGTTCTTC.

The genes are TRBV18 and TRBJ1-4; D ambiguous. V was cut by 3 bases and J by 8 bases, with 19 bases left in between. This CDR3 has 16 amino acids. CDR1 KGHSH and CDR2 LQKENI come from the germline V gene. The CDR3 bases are TGTGCCAGCTCACCGTACTCATTGCCGGACGGCGAAAAACTGTTTTTT. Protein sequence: CASSPYSLPDGEKLFF.